This passage covers 9 T cell receptor beta chains from one sample sequenced in a study of long-term antiretroviral therapy in people with HIV. The run of the v3.0 immunoSEQ assay was at survey level. Measured with immunoSEQ multiplex PCR; TCRdb has only the in-frame clones, and not every one. In the table there are approximately 30,000 clones, about 85% of which are singletons. The starting material was unsorted PBMCs, obtained 1.9 years after starting antiretroviral therapy. All receptors come from a man between 18 and 29 years old with HIV.

The rearrangement uses TRBV7-9 and TRBJ1-1, with D perhaps matching TRBD1 (6 bases). This CDR3 spans 15 amino acids. Trimming stripped 5 bases from V and 7 bases from J, with 20 bases between. Per the germline V gene, CDR1 is SEHNR and CDR2 is FQNEAQ (reference sequence). CDR3 in DNA: TGTGCCAGCAGCCCTTCAAATCCGGGACAAGATGAAGCTTTCTTT. Translating it yields CASSPSNPGQDEAFF. The variable domain in full, with the rest retrieved from reference TRBV7-9 and TRBJ1-1, is DTGVSQNPRHKITKRGQNVTFRCDPISEHNRLYWYRQTLGQGPEFLTYFQNEAQLEKSRLLSDRFSAERPKGSFSTLEIQRTEQGDSAMYLCASSPSNPGQDEAFFGQGTRLTVV.

V usage is TRBV10-3 and J usage is TRBJ1-4; 9 nucleotides match TRBD1. The germline V gene encodes CDR1 ENHRY and CDR2 SYGVKD. V dropped 5 bases and J dropped 8; count of bases not matched to a gene: 6. CDR3 length equals 14 residues. In nucleotides, the CDR3 is TGTGCCATCAGTTCACAGGGGGCGGAGGAAAAACTGTTTTTT. Encoded protein: CAISSQGAEEKLFF.

The rearrangement joins TRBV25-1 to TRBJ1-2; a possible D gene is TRBD1 (5 bases). With 2 bases removed from V and 2 bases from J, the gap between germline ends came to 6 bases. Germline loops: CDR1 MGHDK, CDR2 SYGVNS. CDR3 length: 13 residues. In DNA, the CDR3 is TGTGCCAGCAGTGAAGACAGCAACTATGGCTACACCTTC. Protein product: CASSEDSNYGYTF.

The V call is TRBV10-3, the J call TRBJ2-2, with TRBD1 identical over 7 bases. After removal of 4 bases from V and 4 bases from J, the junction contained 3 bases not matched to a gene. This CDR3 spans 14 amino acids. CDR1 is ENHRY, CDR2 SYGVKD, per germline. CDR3 residues: CAISVGTATGELFF. In DNA, the CDR3 is TGTGCCATCAGTGTGGGGACAGCCACCGGGGAGCTGTTTTTT.

This clone was picked up a small number of times. The chain employs TRBV9 and TRBJ1-6; D gene ambiguous. This CDR3 comprises 14 residues. Trimming pared 7 bases from V and 2 bases from J, leaving 10 bases between. In germline, CDR1 is SGDLS, CDR2 YYNGEE. The CDR3 bases are TGTGCCAGCTCAGGCTACCCCTATAATTCACCCCTCCACTTT. This sequence encodes CASSGYPYNSPLHF.

This clone was recorded once. The chain is built from TRBV5-1 and TRBJ1-2, with D tentatively TRBD1 (6 bases). This CDR3 region has 15 residues. Germline V lookup: CDR1 SGHRS, CDR2 YFSETQ. Trimming took 2 bases from V and 4 from J, leaving 15 bases between them. CDR3 region: CASSFRGAITYGYTF. The CDR3 DNA reads TGCGCCAGCAGCTTCCGGGGGGCGATTACCTATGGCTACACCTTC.

This sequence joins TRBV5-1 and TRBJ1-2; 7 bases align to TRBD1. The junction had 7 bases not matched to a gene; V was cut back by 3 bases and J by 5 bases. The CDR3 is made up of 14 amino acids. The germline V gene has CDR1 SGHRS and CDR2 YFSETQ. Here the CDR3 reads CASSSAGTEYGYTF. In DNA, the CDR3 is TGCGCCAGCAGCTCCGCCGGGACAGAATATGGCTACACCTTC.

The V call is TRBV30, the J call TRBJ2-3; TRBD1 is a possible D gene (5 bases). Trimming removed 3 bases at V and 6 bases at J, with 10 bases between. Germline CDR1 and CDR2: GTSNPN and SVGIG (reference sequence). The CDR3 is 12 amino acids. The CDR3 region is CAWSWTHDTQYF. CDR3 nucleotide sequence: TGTGCCTGGAGCTGGACACACGATACGCAGTATTTT.

The J gene is TRBJ1-2, the V gene TRBV2, with D perhaps TRBD1 (5 bases). The CDR3 is 13 residues long. The V and J ends lost 6 bases and 6 bases respectively, with 14 bases between them. Germline V gene lookup returns CDR1 SNHLY and CDR2 FYNNEI. For the CDR3, the DNA is TGTGCCAGCAGGGACACAGAATTTGATGGCTACACCTTC. Its translation is CASRDTEFDGYTF.